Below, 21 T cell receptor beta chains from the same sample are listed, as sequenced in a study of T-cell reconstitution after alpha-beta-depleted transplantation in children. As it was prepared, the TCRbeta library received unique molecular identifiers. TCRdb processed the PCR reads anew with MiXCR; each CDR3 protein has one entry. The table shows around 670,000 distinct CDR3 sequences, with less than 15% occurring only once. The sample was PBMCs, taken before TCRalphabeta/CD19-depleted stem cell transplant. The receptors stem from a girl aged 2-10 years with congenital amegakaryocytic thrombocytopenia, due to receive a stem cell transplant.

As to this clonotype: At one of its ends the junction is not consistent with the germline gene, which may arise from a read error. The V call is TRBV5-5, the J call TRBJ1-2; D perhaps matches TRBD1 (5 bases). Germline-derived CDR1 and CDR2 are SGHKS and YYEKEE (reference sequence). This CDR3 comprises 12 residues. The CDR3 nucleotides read TGTGCCAGCAGCTTAAGGGACGTTGGCGACACCTTC. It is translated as CASSLRDVGDTF.

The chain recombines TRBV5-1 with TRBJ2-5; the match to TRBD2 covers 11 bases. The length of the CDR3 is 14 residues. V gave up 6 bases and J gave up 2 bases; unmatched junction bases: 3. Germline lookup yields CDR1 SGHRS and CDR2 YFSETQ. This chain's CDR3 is CASKRLAGQETQYF. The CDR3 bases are TGCGCCAGCAAAAGACTAGCGGGACAAGAGACCCAGTACTTC.

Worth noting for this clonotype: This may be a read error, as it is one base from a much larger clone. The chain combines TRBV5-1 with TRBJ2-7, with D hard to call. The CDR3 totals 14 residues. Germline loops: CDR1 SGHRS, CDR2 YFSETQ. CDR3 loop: CASRMGPNNYEQSF. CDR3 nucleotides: TGCGCCAGCAGAATGGGTCCGAATAATTACGAGCAGTCCTTC.

CDR3 DNA sequence: TGTGCCAGCAGTCCCCAGTACTCCACTGGCAGTGAGCAGTTCTTC. Its translation is CASSPQYSTGSEQFF. The chain carries TRBV12-3 or TRBV12-4 and TRBJ2-1; D is unresolved. Trimming took 5 bases from V and 9 from J, leaving 20 bases between them. CDR3 length equals 15 residues.

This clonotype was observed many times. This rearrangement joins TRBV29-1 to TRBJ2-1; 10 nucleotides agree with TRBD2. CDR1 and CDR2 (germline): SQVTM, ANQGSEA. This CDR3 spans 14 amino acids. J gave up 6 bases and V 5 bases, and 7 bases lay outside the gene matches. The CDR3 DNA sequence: TGCAGCGTTTGGAATAGCGGGAGGATCAATGAGCAGTTCTTC. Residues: CSVWNSGRINEQFF.

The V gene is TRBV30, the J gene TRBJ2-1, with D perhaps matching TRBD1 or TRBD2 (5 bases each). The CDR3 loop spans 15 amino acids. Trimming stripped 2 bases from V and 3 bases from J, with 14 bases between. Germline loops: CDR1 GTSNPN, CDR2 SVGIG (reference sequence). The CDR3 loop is CAWSRAGTFYNEQFF. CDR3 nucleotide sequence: TGTGCCTGGAGTAGAGCCGGGACCTTCTACAATGAGCAGTTCTTC.

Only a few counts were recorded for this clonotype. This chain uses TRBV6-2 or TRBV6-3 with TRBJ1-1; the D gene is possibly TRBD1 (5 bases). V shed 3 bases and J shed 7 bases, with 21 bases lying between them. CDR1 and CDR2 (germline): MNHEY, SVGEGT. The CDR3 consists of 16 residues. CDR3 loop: CASSYGVERGTLEAFF. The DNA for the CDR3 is TGTGCCAGCAGTTATGGAGTTGAAAGGGGAACTCTTGAAGCTTTCTTT.

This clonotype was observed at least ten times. CDR3 DNA sequence: TGTGCCAGCAGCCAACCTAGCGGGACGTACAATGAGCAGTTCTTC. This codes for CASSQPSGTYNEQFF. The rearrangement links TRBV4-2 to TRBJ2-1; 9 nucleotides agree with TRBD2. The CDR3 is 15 amino acids. Germline CDR1 LGHNA, CDR2 YNFKEQ. The ends lost 2 bases at V and 4 bases at J; junction bases unmatched: 3.

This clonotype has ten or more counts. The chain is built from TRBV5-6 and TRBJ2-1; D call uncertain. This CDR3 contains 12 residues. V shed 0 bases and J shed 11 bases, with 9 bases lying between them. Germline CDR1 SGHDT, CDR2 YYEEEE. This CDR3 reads CASSLDYRKQFF. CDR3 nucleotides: TGTGCCAGCAGCTTGGATTACCGGAAGCAGTTCTTC.

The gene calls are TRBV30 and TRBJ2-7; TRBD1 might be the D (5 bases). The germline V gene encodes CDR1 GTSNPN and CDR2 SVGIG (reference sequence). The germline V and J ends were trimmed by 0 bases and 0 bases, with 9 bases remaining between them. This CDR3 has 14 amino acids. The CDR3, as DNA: TGTGCCTGGAGTGTACCGACAGTCTCCTACGAGCAGTACTTC. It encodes CAWSVPTVSYEQYF. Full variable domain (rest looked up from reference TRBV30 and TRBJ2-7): SQTIHQWPATLVQPVGSPLSLECTVEGTSNPNLYWYRQAAGRGLQLLFYSVGIGQISSEVPQNLSASRPQDRQFILSSKKLLLSDSGFYLCAWSVPTVSYEQYFGPGTRLTVT.

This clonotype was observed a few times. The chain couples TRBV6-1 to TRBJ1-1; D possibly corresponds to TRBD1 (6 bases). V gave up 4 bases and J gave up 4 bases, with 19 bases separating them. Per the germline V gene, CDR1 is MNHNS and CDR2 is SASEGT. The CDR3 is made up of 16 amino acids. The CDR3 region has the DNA TGTGCCAGCAGTGTTGGGGGCCCTCTTTTTCCCACTGAAGCTTTCTTT. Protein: CASSVGGPLFPTEAFF.

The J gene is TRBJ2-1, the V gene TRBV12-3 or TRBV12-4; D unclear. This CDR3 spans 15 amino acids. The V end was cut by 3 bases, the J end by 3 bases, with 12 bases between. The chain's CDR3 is CASSLTRVGYNEQFF. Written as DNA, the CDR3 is TGTGCCAGCAGTTTGACAAGGGTCGGCTACAATGAGCAGTTCTTC.

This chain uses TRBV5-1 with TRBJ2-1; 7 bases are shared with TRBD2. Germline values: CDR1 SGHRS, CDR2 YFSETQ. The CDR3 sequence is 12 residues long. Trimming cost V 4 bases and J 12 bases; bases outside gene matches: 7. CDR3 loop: CASSLRGGAQFF. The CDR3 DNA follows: TGCGCCAGCAGCCTACGCGGGGGAGCGCAGTTCTTC.

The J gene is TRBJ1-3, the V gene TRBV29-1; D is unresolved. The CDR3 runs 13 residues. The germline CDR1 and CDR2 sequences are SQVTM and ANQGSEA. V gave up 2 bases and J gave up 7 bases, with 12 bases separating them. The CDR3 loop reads CSVEPIGSNTIYF. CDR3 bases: TGCAGCGTTGAACCGATAGGGTCGAACACCATATATTTT.

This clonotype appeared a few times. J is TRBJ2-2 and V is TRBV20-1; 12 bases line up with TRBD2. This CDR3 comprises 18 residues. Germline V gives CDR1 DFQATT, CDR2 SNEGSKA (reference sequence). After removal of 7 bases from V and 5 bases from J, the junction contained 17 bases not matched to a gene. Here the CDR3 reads CSVEDRTSGTKGTGELFF. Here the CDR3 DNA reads TGCAGTGTCGAGGACAGGACTAGCGGGACGAAAGGGACCGGGGAGCTGTTTTTT.

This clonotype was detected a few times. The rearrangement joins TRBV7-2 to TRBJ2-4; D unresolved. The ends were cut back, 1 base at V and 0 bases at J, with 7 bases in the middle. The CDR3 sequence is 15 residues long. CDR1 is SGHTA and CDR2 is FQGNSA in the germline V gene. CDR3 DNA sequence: TGTGCCAGCAGCTTAGTGTTTCTAGCCAAAAACATTCAGTACTTC. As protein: CASSLVFLAKNIQYF.

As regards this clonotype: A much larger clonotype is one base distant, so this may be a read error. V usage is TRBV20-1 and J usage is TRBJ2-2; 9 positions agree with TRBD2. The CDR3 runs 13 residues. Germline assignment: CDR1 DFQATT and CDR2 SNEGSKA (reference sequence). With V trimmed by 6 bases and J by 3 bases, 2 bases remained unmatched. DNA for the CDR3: TGCAGTGCCAAGCGGGGGGACACCGGGGAGCTGTTTTTT. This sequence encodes CSAKRGDTGELFF.

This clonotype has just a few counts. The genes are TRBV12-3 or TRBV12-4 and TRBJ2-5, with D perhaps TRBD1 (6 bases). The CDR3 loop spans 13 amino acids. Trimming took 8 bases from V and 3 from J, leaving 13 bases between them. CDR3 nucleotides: TGTGCCAGCGTTACAGGGAACAAAGAGACCCAGTACTTC. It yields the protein CASVTGNKETQYF.

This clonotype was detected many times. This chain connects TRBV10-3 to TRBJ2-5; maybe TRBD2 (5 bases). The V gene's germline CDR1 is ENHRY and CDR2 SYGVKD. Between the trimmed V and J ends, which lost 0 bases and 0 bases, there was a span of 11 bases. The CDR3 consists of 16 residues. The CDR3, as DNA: TGTGCCATCAGTGAGTCGTCTAGCAAAAACCAAGAGACCCAGTACTTC. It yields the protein CAISESSSKNQETQYF.

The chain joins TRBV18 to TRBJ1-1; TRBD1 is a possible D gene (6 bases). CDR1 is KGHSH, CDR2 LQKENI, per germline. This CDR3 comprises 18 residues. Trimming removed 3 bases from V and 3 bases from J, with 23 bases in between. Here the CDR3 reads CASSPIAGQGLSDTEAFF. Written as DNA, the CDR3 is TGTGCCAGCTCACCGATTGCAGGGCAGGGGTTATCGGACACTGAAGCTTTCTTT.

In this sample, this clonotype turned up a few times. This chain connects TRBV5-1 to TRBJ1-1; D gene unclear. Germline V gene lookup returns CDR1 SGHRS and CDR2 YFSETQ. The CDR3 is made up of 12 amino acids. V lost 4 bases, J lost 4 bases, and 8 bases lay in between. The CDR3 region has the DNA TGCGCCAGCAGCAAAGGCTTCACTGAAGCTTTCTTT. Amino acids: CASSKGFTEAFF.